The T cell receptor (beta chain) described here comes from a study of blood T cell repertoires in COVID-19. The wider study: T cells, B-cell-depleted T cells, or PBMCs supplied cDNA or gDNA.

Here immunoSEQ multiplex PCR was the method, and the copy in TCRdb shows in-frame clones only, minus some. The sample has 200,000 to 300,000 clones, about four fifths seen once; the top ten hold 6.5% to 9%. A Seattle source enrolled patients during active infection and followed them longitudinally. There are 14 residues in the CDR3. Germline assignment: CDR1 SGHKS and CDR2 YYEKEE (reference sequence). Trimming stripped 4 bases from V and 7 bases from J, with 15 bases between. This clonotype was obtained from a woman of 80 years or more with COVID-19, enrolled during active disease. The sequenced sample consisted of peripheral blood. V is TRBV5-5 and J is TRBJ1-5, with D possibly being TRBD1 (5 bases). CDR3: CASSRDGGGQPQHF. The DNA for the CDR3 is TGTGCCAGCAGCCGGGACGGCGGGGGACAGCCCCAGCATTTT. The whole variable domain, filled in from reference TRBV5-5 and TRBJ1-5, reads DAGVTQSPTHLIKTRGQQVTLRCSPISGHKSVSWYQQVLGQGPQFIFQYYEKEERGRGNFPDRFSARQFPNYSSELNVNALLLGDSALYLCASSRDGGGQPQHFGDGTRLSIL.